This TCR beta chain came from a study of identical twins. Study findings and constraints: Twins' excess sharing was less marked for out-of-frame beta sequences.

A remark on this clonotype: Its antigen is unknown.

The CDR3 totals 16 residues. Germline-derived CDR1 and CDR2 are MNHNY and SVGAGI (reference sequence). The J segment lost 1 base and the V segment lost 1 base, leaving 3 bases of the junction unmatched. TCRdb recomputed calls from the 5' RACE reads with MiXCR, one row per CDR3 protein. The table includes around 1.7 million distinct CDR3 sequences, under 35% detected once. Each donor (without exception) was a healthy Caucasian. The chain couples TRBV6-6 to TRBJ2-2; 7 bases agree with TRBD2. What was sequenced was cord blood. The sequence was obtained from a newborn girl in good health. The CDR3: CASSYLAGWNTGELFF. The CDR3 DNA sequence: TGTGCCAGCAGTTACTTAGCGGGCTGGAACACCGGGGAGCTGTTTTTT.